What follows are 21 T cell receptor beta chains derived from one specimen sequenced in a study of cytomegalovirus exposure and HLA in healthy donors. The PCR was carried out with 60 Vbeta primers and 13 Jbeta primers. Data came from immunoSEQ multiplex PCR; TCRdb stores just in-frame clones and leaves some out. This table has under 150,000 clones, roughly 83% appearing once. The source material was PBMCs. The receptors were gathered from a female donor in good health and CMV-seronegative.

The chain links TRBV29-1 to TRBJ2-3; D is perhaps TRBD2 (5 bases). V was pared by 4 bases and J by 3 bases, with 14 bases between. Germline CDR1 SQVTM, CDR2 ANQGSEA. The CDR3 sequence is 14 residues long. CDR3 sequence (DNA): TGCAGCGTTGTTGATGCCCGGAGGACAGATACGCAGTATTTT. It translates to CSVVDARRTDTQYF.

Regarding this clone: The sample carries other DNA sequences with the same CDR3. This chain uses TRBV19 with TRBJ2-7; weak D call: TRBD2 (6 bases). V lost 3 bases, J lost 0 bases, and 9 bases lay in between. The CDR3 runs to 14 residues. CDR1 LNHDA and CDR2 SQIVND come from the germline V gene (reference sequence). The DNA for the CDR3 is TGTGCCAGTAGTATTGGGGGGAGCTCCTACGAGCAGTACTTC. This codes for CASSIGGSSYEQYF. The whole variable domain, filled in from reference TRBV19 and TRBJ2-7, reads DGGITQSPKYLFRKEGQNVTLSCEQNLNHDAMYWYRQDPGQGLRLIYYSQIVNDFQKGDIAEGYSVSREKKESFPLTVTSAQKNPTAFYLCASSIGGSSYEQYFGPGTRLTVT.

This clone has a single count. This chain joins TRBV15 and TRBJ2-2; D might be TRBD1 (6 bases). This CDR3 region has 14 residues. V gave up 3 bases and J gave up 4 bases, with 9 bases separating them. Germline loops: CDR1 LNHNV, CDR2 YYDKDF (reference sequence). The CDR3 loop reads CATSRTGTTGELFF. CDR3 DNA sequence: TGTGCCACCAGCAGGACAGGAACCACCGGGGAGCTGTTTTTT.

V and J are TRBV7-2 and TRBJ2-1; 14 positions match TRBD2. Germline trimming cut 1 base from V and 0 bases from J; bases unmatched to any gene: 5. CDR3 length equals 19 residues. Germline loops: CDR1 SGHTA, CDR2 FQGNSA. CDR3 DNA sequence: TGTGCCAGCAGCTTAGGACTAGCGGGAGGGCCCAGCTCCTACAATGAGCAGTTCTTC. It encodes CASSLGLAGGPSSYNEQFF.

This rearrangement joins TRBV28 to TRBJ1-6, with D perhaps matching TRBD1 (6 bases). The CDR3 is made up of 12 amino acids. Germline CDR1 and CDR2: MDHEN and SYDVKM. Between the trimmed V and J ends, which lost 4 bases and 8 bases, there was a span of 6 bases. Here the CDR3 DNA reads TGTGCCAGCAGTTCAGGGGATTCACCCCTCCACTTT. Protein sequence: CASSSGDSPLHF.

This clone was detected a few times. This rearrangement joins TRBV27 to TRBJ2-7; tentative D call: TRBD2 (5 bases). Looked up from germline, CDR1 is MNHEY and CDR2 is SMNVEV (reference sequence). This CDR3 comprises 13 residues. V lost 5 bases, J lost 2 bases, and 10 bases lay in between. CDR3 DNA sequence: TGTGCCAGCAGTCGCGGGTCAGCCTACGAGCAGTACTTC. Translated, it gives CASSRGSAYEQYF.

The chain has TRBV5-4 and TRBJ2-3; D is unresolved. Germline loops: CDR1 SGHNT, CDR2 YYREEE (reference sequence). V was clipped by 0 bases and J by 4 bases, with 15 bases between them. CDR3 length: 16 amino acids. The CDR3 nucleotides are TGTGCCAGCAGCTTGGCGCTCTCAGAGGCGGCAGATACGCAGTATTTT. It yields the protein CASSLALSEAADTQYF.

This clone occurred a few times. One end of the junction varies from germline; a read error may be responsible. The chain links TRBV7-2 to TRBJ1-3, with unresolved D. Germline loops: CDR1 SGHTA, CDR2 FQGNSA. The CDR3 has 15 amino acids. The CDR3 region has the DNA TGTGCCAGCAGCCTAGCTCCTGGGAGCCTGGACACCATATATTTT. It translates to CASSLAPGSLDTIYF.

This sequence joins TRBV5-4 and TRBJ1-1, with 7 bases fitting TRBD1. Germline V gene data show CDR1 as SGHNT and CDR2 as YYREEE (reference sequence). Germline trimming cut 2 bases from V and 6 bases from J; bases unmatched to any gene: 4. The CDR3 totals 13 residues. CDR3 in DNA: TGTGCCAGCAGCTTAGACAGGGACGCTGAAGCTTTCTTT. This translates into CASSLDRDAEAFF.

The V and J genes are TRBV11-2 and TRBJ1-4, with TRBD1 matching 7 bases. Unmatched junction bases numbered 3, after V lost 0 bases and J lost 5 bases. The CDR3 is 15 amino acids. Germline V gives CDR1 SGHAT, CDR2 FQNNGV. The CDR3, as DNA: TGTGCCAGCAGCTTAGATGGGACAGAAAATGAAAAACTGTTTTTT. Encoded protein: CASSLDGTENEKLFF.

V is TRBV11-2 and J is TRBJ2-2; D unresolved. There are 13 residues in the CDR3. Trimming took off 6 bases at V and 1 base at J, with 6 bases between the two ends. Germline V CDR1 and CDR2: SGHAT, FQNNGV. The CDR3 region is CASRPENTGELFF. The CDR3 DNA is TGTGCCAGCAGGCCAGAGAACACCGGGGAGCTGTTTTTT.

V is TRBV5-4 and J is TRBJ1-2; D uncertain. The V end lost 4 bases, the J end lost 4 bases, and 11 bases lay between the germline ends. The germline gives CDR1 SGHNT, CDR2 YYREEE (reference sequence). The CDR3 covers 13 residues. The CDR3 nucleotides are TGTGCCAGCAGCCGCGACATGGCCTATGGCTACACCTTC. Translating gives CASSRDMAYGYTF.

The CDR3 bases are TGTGCCAGTAGTATTGGTTCAGGGTACTCCTACAATGAGCAGTTCTTC. Encoded protein: CASSIGSGYSYNEQFF. The V and J genes are TRBV19 and TRBJ2-1; the D gene is possibly TRBD1 (5 bases). The germline CDR1 and CDR2 sequences are LNHDA and SQIVND (reference sequence). Between the trimmed V and J ends, which lost 3 bases and 0 bases, there was a span of 12 bases. There are 16 residues in the CDR3.

This rearrangement joins TRBV4-3 to TRBJ1-2; maybe TRBD1 (5 bases). CDR3 length: 13 amino acids. CDR1 and CDR2 (germline): LGHNA, YSLEER. V was clipped by 0 bases and J by 8 bases, with 10 bases between them. The CDR3 DNA reads TGCGCCAGCAGCCAAGATTCAGGGCTGGGCTACACCTTC. The encoded protein is CASSQDSGLGYTF.

This chain connects TRBV7-9 to TRBJ2-5; the D gene is possibly TRBD1 (6 bases). The J call may be incorrect, as the DNA end agrees better with TRBJ2-7. This CDR3 region has 17 residues. The germline CDR1 and CDR2 sequences are SEHNR and FQNEAQ (reference sequence). In nucleotides, the CDR3 is TGTGCCAGCAGCCCCCAAACGACAGGACTTGTCTCCTACGAGCAGTACTTC. Its translation: CASSPQTTGLVSYEQYF.

This sequence joins TRBV4-3 and TRBJ2-2; TRBD2 might be the D (5 bases). Trimming removed 0 bases at V and 5 bases at J, with 16 bases between. The CDR3 loop spans 17 amino acids. The germline V gene has CDR1 LGHNA and CDR2 YSLEER. This CDR3 is CASSQDIGRGRTGELFF. The CDR3 DNA reads TGCGCCAGCAGCCAAGATATAGGACGAGGGAGAACCGGGGAGCTGTTTTTT.

CDR3 DNA: TGTGCCAGCAGCTTCGGACAGAATAATGAAAAACTGTTTTTT. It is translated as CASSFGQNNEKLFF. The rearrangement links TRBV7-2 to TRBJ1-4, with D possibly matching TRBD1 (6 bases). The CDR3 sequence is 14 residues long. The germline V gene encodes CDR1 SGHTA and CDR2 FQGNSA. With 3 bases removed from V and 4 bases from J, the gap between germline ends came to 9 bases.

This clone occurred once. The chain is built from TRBV5-4 and TRBJ2-2, with a possible D match to TRBD2 (6 bases). The V end lost 4 bases, the J end lost 0 bases, and 22 bases lay between the germline ends. CDR3 length: 19 residues. The germline V gene encodes CDR1 SGHNT and CDR2 YYREEE (reference sequence). CDR3 in amino acids: CASSILPIWAGTNTGELFF. In DNA, the CDR3 is TGTGCCAGCAGCATACTACCGATTTGGGCGGGAACGAACACCGGGGAGCTGTTTTTT.

The chain recombines TRBV10-3 with TRBJ2-7, with D possibly matching TRBD1 (5 bases). The CDR3 consists of 14 residues. The V and J ends lost 4 bases and 2 bases respectively, with 12 bases between them. Per germline, CDR1 ENHRY and CDR2 SYGVKD. In DNA form, the CDR3 reads TGTGCCATCAGTGTACAGGCCACAACCTACGAGCAGTACTTC. Encoded protein: CAISVQATTYEQYF.

The chain joins TRBV28 to TRBJ1-5; D is possibly TRBD1 (6 bases). The CDR3 has 16 residues. V was trimmed by 6 bases and J by 3 bases, leaving 18 bases between them. Germline V lookup: CDR1 MDHEN, CDR2 SYDVKM. The CDR3 DNA follows: TGTGCCAGCAGGCCCGCCTGGACAGACCACAATCAGCCCCAGCATTTT. Residues: CASRPAWTDHNQPQHF.

The chain uses TRBV19 and TRBJ2-1; D unclear. The CDR3 has 13 amino acids. Germline lookup yields CDR1 LNHDA and CDR2 SQIVND (reference sequence). With 4 bases removed from V and 3 bases from J, the gap between germline ends came to 7 bases. In DNA form, the CDR3 reads TGTGCCAGTAGTAGCACATACTACAATGAGCAGTTCTTC. Its translation is CASSSTYYNEQFF.